The rows below give T cell receptor beta chains drawn from one sample of a study of T-cell memory formation after mild COVID-19. TCRdb used MiXCR to reprocess the 5' RACE reads, holding one entry per CDR3 protein. The sample carries some 160,000 distinct CDR3 sequences, approximately 12% recorded once. Material for sequencing was PBMCs or a T cell subset sorted from them (not recorded which). The receptors stem from a man aged 18 to 30 who had mild COVID-19 (a few samples of this study predate the infection). Cell type and time point are not known. The conserved cysteine and the conserved F or W are not part of the CDR3 here. The D gene is left open where the match is weak. The listing skips clone size in some rows; elsewhere it reads once, few, many or a size class.

ASSHYGADTQY - TRBJ2-3 - TRBV14
ASSRTPGAVTGELF - TRBJ2-2 - TRBV4-3
ASSPQQGGNQPQH - TRBJ1-5 - TRBV7-9
ANPGLAYNEQF TRBD2 TRBJ2-1 many TRBV12-3/TRBV12-4
ASSSGGEQY TRBD2 TRBJ2-7 - TRBV7-2
ASSVSKGANEKLF TRBD1 TRBJ1-4 few TRBV2
ASSYWKDEAF - TRBJ1-1 few TRBV6-2/TRBV6-3
ASSPTGSHIQY - TRBJ2-4 - TRBV5-1
ATSDDRTTDTQY - TRBJ2-3 - TRBV24-1
ASSAQGRGNYGYT - TRBJ1-2 many TRBV5-1
ASSPWEGVTDTQY - TRBJ2-3 few TRBV4-3